The following is a T cell receptor beta chain sequence with its context. No antigen is known for it. TCRdb reprocessed the 5' RACE reads and stores each CDR3 protein as one record, lacking DNA. The sample is made up of approximately 200,000 distinct CDR3 sequences, and the top ten hold roughly 7.5% of it. The data are from a study of monozygotic twins with inflammatory bowel disease. Whole-study findings and limits: It was in IBD patients that TCRbeta diversity (inverse Simpson) was lower than in healthy co-twins. The existence of one strong signal or clonotype linked to IBD lacked support. Repertoire similarity did not differ between concordant and discordant twins, perhaps due to limited power.

Donors gave around 2.6 ml of blood apiece. Sequenced material: blood. The TCR sequence derives from a human donor with ulcerative colitis or Crohn's disease, or a healthy co-twin of an affected twin (not recorded which).

The CDR3 protein is CAWSEVYGYTF. The V and J genes are TRBV30 and TRBJ1-2. The CDR3 is 11 residues long. Germline CDR1 GTSNPN, CDR2 SVGIG (reference sequence).